A single sample gave rise to the 4 T cell receptor beta chains below, sequenced in a study of T cell responses to AZD1222 COVID-19 vaccine. Data came from immunoSEQ multiplex PCR; TCRdb stores just in-frame clones and leaves some out. The repertoire holds around 130,000 clones, approximately 85% seen once, with over 8% in the top ten. The sample here was peripheral blood, taken on day 0 of AZD1222 vaccination. These receptors were obtained from an adult in good health.

The rearrangement links TRBV7-2 to TRBJ2-6; 8 positions agree with TRBD1. Trimming took 5 bases from V and 0 from J; bases not matched to a gene: 9. The CDR3 loop spans 18 amino acids. The germline gives CDR1 SGHTA, CDR2 FQGNSA. CDR3: CASSPTTGVGSGANVLTF. CDR3 sequence (DNA): TGTGCCAGCAGCCCGACGACAGGGGTAGGCTCTGGGGCCAACGTCCTGACTTTC.

The chain couples TRBV28 to TRBJ2-7; possibly TRBD2 for D (7 bases). The CDR3 contains 15 residues. The germline V gene encodes CDR1 MDHEN and CDR2 SYDVKM. Trimming took 7 bases from V and 0 from J, leaving 16 bases between them. For the CDR3, the DNA is TGTGCCAGCACCAATCGGGGGGCCCTCTCCTACGAGCAGTACTTC. As protein: CASTNRGALSYEQYF.

Here the CDR3 reads CASRTGTSQFF. The CDR3 bases are TGTGCCAGCAGAACCGGGACATCGCAGTTCTTC. The chain joins TRBV25-1 to TRBJ2-1, with D perhaps matching TRBD1 (6 bases). Between the trimmed V and J ends, which lost 6 bases and 12 bases, there was a span of 12 bases. The CDR3 runs to 11 residues. Germline lookup yields CDR1 MGHDK and CDR2 SYGVNS.

The chain carries TRBV11-2 and TRBJ1-2, with 9 nucleotides matching TRBD1. V lost 1 base, J lost 8 bases, and 11 bases stayed unmatched. CDR1 and CDR2 from the germline V gene are SGHAT and FQNNGV. This CDR3 contains 16 residues. The CDR3 nucleotides are TGTGCCAGCAGCTTAGGAGGTAGACAGGGGGGGCAAGGCTACACCTTC. It translates to CASSLGGRQGGQGYTF. The full variable domain, rest sourced from reference TRBV11-2 and TRBJ1-2, is EAGVAQSPRYKIIEKRQSVAFWCNPISGHATLYWYQQILGQGPKLLIQFQNNGVVDDSQLPKDRFSAERLKGVDSTLKIQPAKLEDSAVYLCASSLGGRQGGQGYTFGSGTRLTVV.